Listed here are 20 T cell receptor beta chains from one sample, sequenced in a study of CD8 T cells in ankylosing spondylitis. TCRdb re-called the 5' RACE reads with MiXCR, one entry per CDR3 protein. Of over 100,000 distinct CDR3 sequences in the sample, more than 6.5% were seen once. The material sequenced was blood, either unsorted or a sorted T cell fraction (not recorded which). The source is a male donor with ankylosing spondylitis or in good health (not recorded which).

This clonotype was counted many times. The junction differs from germline at one of its ends, possibly a read error. V usage is TRBV5-1 and J usage is TRBJ2-7; 7 nucleotides line up with TRBD2. From germline, CDR1 is SGHRS and CDR2 YFSETQ. There are 14 residues in the CDR3. For the CDR3, the DNA is TGTGCCAGCAGTTTAGGCGGGAGAGCCTACGAGCAGTACTTC. Its protein product is CASSLGGRAYEQYF.

This clonotype was counted only a few times. This may arise from a read error, as a much more abundant clone is one base away. The rearrangement joins TRBV7-9 to TRBJ1-2, with D uncertain. Looked up from germline, CDR1 is SEHNR and CDR2 is FQNEAQ (reference sequence). The CDR3 consists of 15 residues. CDR3: CASSLEPGPPGGYPF. In DNA form, the CDR3 reads TGTGCCAGCAGCTTAGAACCCGGGCCCCCAGGAGGCTACCCCTTC.

This clonotype was seen at least ten times. The CDR3 DNA reads as TGTGCCAGCAGTTACGAGGGAGCAACTAATGAAAAACTGTTTTTT. This sequence encodes CASSYEGATNEKLFF. The chain recombines TRBV6-5 with TRBJ1-4; D gene unclear. The CDR3 totals 15 residues. Germline V gene lookup returns CDR1 MNHEY and CDR2 SVGAGI. Deletions cut 2 bases from V and 0 bases from J, with 7 bases between.

This clonotype came up many times. This rearrangement joins TRBV5-1 to TRBJ2-7; D remains ambiguous. Germline V gene lookup returns CDR1 SGHRS and CDR2 YFSETQ. The CDR3 spans 14 residues. The V end lost 0 bases, the J end lost 4 bases, and 11 bases lay between the germline ends. The CDR3 here is CASSLGLQRYEQYF. The DNA of the CDR3 is TGCGCCAGCAGCTTGGGTCTTCAGAGGTACGAGCAGTACTTC.

This clonotype was counted many times. V is TRBV6-4 and J is TRBJ2-3, with TRBD2 as a possible D gene (6 bases). Germline loops: CDR1 MRHNA, CDR2 SNTAGT. This CDR3 region has 13 residues. V was trimmed by 2 bases and J by 4 bases, leaving 7 bases between them. The CDR3 nucleotides are TGTGCCAGCAGTGACCGGGAGTCAGATACGCAGTATTTT. Translating it yields CASSDRESDTQYF.

The rearrangement uses TRBV20-1 and TRBJ1-2; the match to TRBD1 covers 9 bases. Trimming cost V 6 bases and J 5 bases; bases outside gene matches: 4. From germline, CDR1 is DFQATT and CDR2 SNEGSKA (reference sequence). This CDR3 region has 12 residues. The CDR3 loop reads CSATGTGYGYTF. CDR3 sequence (DNA): TGCAGTGCCACCGGGACAGGGTATGGCTACACCTTC.

This clonotype was seen at least ten times. The CDR3 bases are TGTGCCACCAGCCCCATCCGGACAGGGGGTTTCTCACCCCTCCACTTT. This encodes CATSPIRTGGFSPLHF. V usage is TRBV15 and J usage is TRBJ1-6; 10 nucleotides match TRBD1. Germline CDR1 reads LNHNV; CDR2 reads YYDKDF (reference sequence). The V segment lost 5 bases and the J segment 10 bases; nucleotides outside the gene matches: 11. The CDR3 covers 16 residues.

This clonotype was observed at least ten times. The chain couples TRBV7-2 to TRBJ2-1; D is perhaps TRBD2 (5 bases). Germline V gene lookup returns CDR1 SGHTA and CDR2 FQGNSA. Trimming pared 4 bases from V and 9 bases from J, leaving 16 bases between. The CDR3 consists of 14 residues. The CDR3 loop reads CASSSGSSWGEQFF. CDR3 bases: TGTGCCAGCAGCTCGGGGTCTAGTTGGGGTGAGCAGTTCTTC.

This clonotype has at least ten counts. The chain carries TRBV5-1 and TRBJ1-2, with TRBD1 matching 9 bases. The CDR3 is 13 residues long. Trimming at V came to 4 bases and at J to 7 bases, leaving 5 bases not matched to a gene. Germline V CDR1 and CDR2: SGHRS, YFSETQ. The CDR3 here is CASSRTGGGGYTF. CDR3 DNA: TGCGCCAGCAGCCGAACAGGGGGCGGTGGCTACACCTTC.

This clonotype was picked up many times. The CDR3 loop reads CATSSRTNTGELFF. The CDR3 nucleotides read TGTGCCACCAGTAGCAGAACGAACACCGGGGAGCTGTTTTTT. The chain uses TRBV15 and TRBJ2-2; D is uncertain. CDR1 is LNHNV, CDR2 YYDKDF, per germline (reference sequence). The CDR3 consists of 14 residues. Deletions cut 6 bases from V and 0 bases from J, with 8 bases between.

This clonotype was observed at least ten times. CDR3 DNA sequence: TGTGCCATCAGAGAGGGGACCTACGAGCAGTACTTC. Its translation: CAIREGTYEQYF. The chain joins TRBV10-3 to TRBJ2-7, with D possibly called TRBD1 or TRBD2 (5 bases each). CDR1 is ENHRY, CDR2 SYGVKD, per germline. V was clipped by 6 bases and J by 2 bases, with 8 bases between them. The CDR3 spans 12 residues.

Many counts were recorded for this clonotype. The chain uses TRBV28 and TRBJ2-2; no definite D call. V was clipped by 5 bases and J by 4 bases, with 5 bases between them. The CDR3 spans 12 residues. Per germline, CDR1 MDHEN and CDR2 SYDVKM. CDR3 in DNA: TGTGCCAGCAGTAAGACCACCGGGGAGCTGTTTTTT. As protein: CASSKTTGELFF.

The sample holds many counts of this clonotype. The rearrangement uses TRBV27 and TRBJ1-4; 8 bases agree with TRBD1. This CDR3 region has 15 residues. V was clipped by 4 bases and J by 8 bases; unmatched bases: 9. Germline CDR1 is MNHEY and CDR2 is SMNVEV (reference sequence). CDR3 sequence reads: CASSSRQGIWEKLFF. The CDR3 nucleotides read TGTGCCAGCAGTTCACGACAGGGGATCTGGGAAAAACTGTTTTTT.

In this sample, this clonotype turned up many times. V usage is TRBV12-3 or TRBV12-4 and J usage is TRBJ2-2; D unclear. The V end was cut by 5 bases, the J end by 6 bases, with 13 bases between. The CDR3 covers 14 residues. DNA of the CDR3: TGTGCCAGCAGTCCTAGGGTGGGGTCCGGGGAGCTGTTTTTT. Translating gives CASSPRVGSGELFF.

This clonotype occurred many times. The V gene is TRBV20-1, the J gene TRBJ2-2, with a tentative D call TRBD1 (5 bases). Germline V gene data show CDR1 as DFQATT and CDR2 as SNEGSKA (reference sequence). The CDR3 runs 14 residues. Trimming pared 6 bases from V and 9 bases from J, leaving 20 bases between. The CDR3 spells CSALRQIDSRELFF. As DNA, the CDR3 is TGCAGTGCCCTGCGGCAGATAGACAGTAGGGAGCTGTTTTTT.

This clonotype was detected ten times or more. The chain joins TRBV12-3 or TRBV12-4 to TRBJ2-5; 9 bases line up with TRBD2. With 8 bases clipped from V and 1 base from J, the junction kept 5 bases outside the gene matches. The CDR3 extends over 14 amino acids. The CDR3 reads CASFLAGTQETQYF. CDR3 DNA sequence: TGTGCCAGCTTTCTAGCGGGGACCCAAGAGACCCAGTACTTC.

This clonotype was recorded many times. This chain joins TRBV5-1 and TRBJ2-7; D is perhaps TRBD1 or TRBD2 (5 bases each). Germline V gene data show CDR1 as SGHRS and CDR2 as YFSETQ. Trimming stripped 3 bases from V and 0 bases from J, with 10 bases between. This CDR3 has 14 residues. CDR3 loop: CASSSGPISYEQYF. The CDR3 DNA reads TGCGCCAGCAGCTCGGGACCGATCTCCTACGAGCAGTACTTC.

In this sample, this clonotype turned up a few times. This chain uses TRBV12-3 or TRBV12-4 with TRBJ1-5; TRBD1 is a possible D gene (6 bases). The CDR3 totals 15 residues. V lost 3 bases, J lost 2 bases, and 11 bases lay in between. The CDR3 sequence is CASSLGGGRNQPQHF. The CDR3 nucleotides are TGTGCCAGCAGTTTGGGAGGGGGACGCAATCAGCCCCAGCATTTT.

This clonotype was observed at least ten times. The V call is TRBV5-1, the J call TRBJ1-2, with a tentative D call TRBD1 (5 bases). The CDR3 totals 15 residues. CDR1 is SGHRS, CDR2 YFSETQ, per germline. V shed 4 bases and J shed 4 bases, with 17 bases lying between them. CDR3: CASSPSGGGGYGYTF. The CDR3, as DNA: TGCGCCAGCAGCCCATCCGGTGGGGGGGGCTATGGCTACACCTTC.

This clonotype was detected ten times or more. CDR3 loop: CASSSGLDYAGELFF. CDR3 in DNA: TGTGCCAGCAGCTCGGGACTAGATTATGCCGGGGAGCTGTTTTTT. This rearrangement joins TRBV7-9 to TRBJ2-2, with 8 positions matching TRBD2. V dropped 4 bases and J dropped 6; count of bases not matched to a gene: 7. CDR1 and CDR2 (germline): SEHNR, FQNEAQ (reference sequence). The CDR3 runs to 15 residues.